The 15 T cell receptor beta chains below all came from one sample that was sequenced in a study of control samples from healthy donors and cancer patients. Sequencing was performed with immunoSEQ multiplex PCR; in TCRdb, only in-frame clones are kept and a portion is missing. This table has some 150,000 clones, 91% appearing once. The sequenced sample consisted of blood. The receptor source for this set is a woman between 25 and 40 years old in good health.

The CDR3 loop reads CASSQVYLAGDTQYF. The DNA for the CDR3 is TGCGCCAGCAGCCAAGTGTATCTAGCGGGAGATACGCAGTATTTT. The chain carries TRBV4-3 and TRBJ2-3; TRBD2 aligns across 8 bases. The CDR3 is 15 residues long. V lost 1 base, J lost 5 bases, and 5 bases stayed unmatched. Germline V gene sequence: CDR1 LGHNA, CDR2 YSLEER.

The rearrangement uses TRBV10-3 and TRBJ2-7; 8 bases align to TRBD2. This CDR3 has 12 residues. The trim removed 6 bases at V and 5 bases at J, leaving 3 bases unmatched. CDR1 and CDR2 from the germline V gene are ENHRY and SYGVKD. CDR3 loop: CAIRGTRNEQYF. The CDR3 coding sequence is TGTGCCATCAGGGGGACTAGAAACGAGCAGTACTTC.

This chain links TRBV3-1 (or the pseudogene TRBV3-2) with TRBJ1-1; TRBD1 might be the D (5 bases). CDR3 length equals 14 residues. The germline V gene has CDR1 LGHDT and CDR2 YNNKEL (reference sequence). V lost 2 bases and J lost 4, with 11 bases in between. The DNA of the CDR3 is TGTGCCAGCAGCCAACTGGGGGGGGTCACTGAAGCTTTCTTT. Encoded protein: CASSQLGGVTEAFF.

The V gene is TRBV29-1, the J gene TRBJ2-3, with 8 nucleotides matching TRBD1. Germline CDR1 SQVTM, CDR2 ANQGSEA. J was trimmed by 2 bases and V by 2 bases; bases with no gene match: 9. The CDR3 spans 16 residues. CDR3 DNA: TGCAGCGTTGAAAACACGGACAGGGCAAACACAGATACGCAGTATTTT. Residues: CSVENTDRANTDTQYF.

The chain employs TRBV6-4 and TRBJ2-5; the D call may be TRBD1 or TRBD2 (6 bases each). V was pared by 3 bases and J by 6 bases, with 11 bases between. CDR3 length: 13 amino acids. CDR1 and CDR2 from the germline V gene are MRHNA and SNTAGT. CDR3 DNA sequence: TGTGCCAGCAGTGAGGGGGGCGAAAAGACCCAGTACTTC. Protein: CASSEGGEKTQYF.

CDR3 nucleotides: TGCGCCAGCAGCTTGGAGGGTAGGGGGTACTCTGGAAACACCATATATTTT. This translates into CASSLEGRGYSGNTIYF. The chain joins TRBV5-1 to TRBJ1-3; D perhaps matches TRBD1 (6 bases). Looked up from germline, CDR1 is SGHRS and CDR2 is YFSETQ. This CDR3 has 17 amino acids. The V end lost 0 bases, the J end lost 0 bases, and 13 bases lay between the germline ends.

In its sample, this clone was seen a few times. This chain links TRBV11-3 with TRBJ1-1, with D unclear. Germline V gives CDR1 SGHNT, CDR2 YENEEA. The CDR3 extends over 13 amino acids. V shed 2 bases and J shed 1 base, with 5 bases lying between them. The CDR3 nucleotides are TGTGCCAGCAGCTTATCCGCGAACACTGAAGCTTTCTTT. It yields the protein CASSLSANTEAFF.

The table lists this clone with a count of one. The chain is built from TRBV3-1 (or the pseudogene TRBV3-2) and TRBJ2-7; 10 bases map to TRBD1. Germline V CDR1 and CDR2: LGHDT, YNNKEL (reference sequence). This CDR3 region has 15 residues. Losses at the gene ends were 4 bases for V and 2 bases for J; bases not matched to a gene: 5. The CDR3 sequence is CASSRKDRGAYEQYF. The CDR3 DNA reads TGTGCCAGCAGCCGGAAGGACAGGGGGGCCTACGAGCAGTACTTC.

V is TRBV15 and J is TRBJ2-5; 7 positions agree with TRBD2. The length of the CDR3 is 14 residues. Germline V gene data show CDR1 as LNHNV and CDR2 as YYDKDF (reference sequence). J lost 1 base, V lost 5 bases, and 4 bases had no gene match. The CDR3 sequence: CATSPRLAQETQYF. The CDR3 DNA is TGTGCCACCAGCCCCCGACTAGCCCAAGAGACCCAGTACTTC.

This sequence joins TRBV30 and TRBJ1-2; D call uncertain. The CDR3 has 12 residues. CDR1 and CDR2 from the germline V gene are GTSNPN and SVGIG (reference sequence). V was shortened by 0 bases and J by 4 bases, with 6 bases between the two germline ends. The CDR3 spells CAWSVVSYGYTF. CDR3 bases: TGTGCCTGGAGTGTAGTCAGCTATGGCTACACCTTC.

CDR3 sequence: CASSSSGRLYEQYF. The CDR3 DNA follows: TGTGCCAGCAGCTCTAGCGGGCGCCTCTACGAGCAGTACTTC. V and J are TRBV7-8 and TRBJ2-7; TRBD2 aligns across 8 bases. Germline V lookup: CDR1 SGHVS, CDR2 FQNEAQ. V gave up 4 bases and J gave up 3 bases; unmatched junction bases: 5. The CDR3 runs 14 residues.

Notes on this clone: Given a much more abundant clone one base away, this may be a read error. The V call is TRBV12-3 or TRBV12-4, the J call TRBJ2-3; D perhaps matches TRBD1 (6 bases). The germline V and J ends were trimmed by 5 bases and 1 base, with 7 bases remaining between them. There are 13 residues in the CDR3. CDR3 residues: CASSRTGTDTQYF. CDR3 in DNA: TGTGCCAGCAGTCGGACAGGCACAGATACGCAGTATTTT.

This chain connects TRBV4-2 to TRBJ1-5, with D perhaps TRBD1 (5 bases). V was shortened by 0 bases and J by 7 bases, with 7 bases between the two germline ends. The CDR3 is made up of 13 amino acids. The germline CDR1 and CDR2 sequences are LGHNA and YNFKEQ. CDR3 bases: TGTGCCAGCAGCCAAGAGGGGCGGCAGCCCCAGCATTTT. This gives the protein CASSQEGRQPQHF.

The chain links TRBV19 to TRBJ2-3; 11 bases align to TRBD1. Germline V lookup: CDR1 LNHDA, CDR2 SQIVND (reference sequence). This CDR3 comprises 16 residues. Trimming cost V 5 bases and J 3 bases; bases outside gene matches: 7. CDR3 in DNA: TGTGCCAGTAGTCTCGGGACAGGGGGTGGGACAGATACGCAGTATTTT. Protein product: CASSLGTGGGTDTQYF.

J is TRBJ2-1 and V is TRBV13; 13 bases line up with TRBD2. This CDR3 region has 16 residues. In germline, CDR1 is PRHDT, CDR2 FYEKMQ (reference sequence). The V and J ends lost 2 bases and 8 bases, in that order; junction bases with no gene match: 6. For the CDR3, the DNA is TGTGCCAGCAGCTTATGGGGGACTAGCGGGAAGGATGAGCAGTTCTTC. Its translation is CASSLWGTSGKDEQFF.